The sequence of this TCR beta chain was determined in a study of shared clonotypes between healthy human individuals. Clones were read by immunoSEQ multiplex PCR, and TCRdb kept only the in-frame ones, dropping some. The sample yields around 2,000,000 clones, more than 85% seen once. Germline assignment: CDR1 MNHEY and CDR2 SMNVEV (reference sequence). The CDR3 consists of 13 residues. V lost 3 bases to trimming and J lost 11 bases, with 13 bases between them. Terminally differentiated effector memory CD45RA+ cells were excluded from the naive CD8 cells, which were CD45RO-negative and positively selected for CCR7.

The J gene is TRBJ1-4, the V gene TRBV27; unclear D gene. Sequenced: naive CD8+ T cells from PBMCs. The TCR was taken from a man younger than 30 in good health. Some clones in this sample may be carry-over from other donors' samples. CDR3 in amino acids: CASSFTVAEKLFF. The CDR3, as DNA: TGTGCCAGCAGTTTTACAGTCGCCGAGAAACTGTTTTTT.